This TCR beta chain originates from a study of T-cell reconstitution after alpha-beta-depleted transplantation in children. Broader study findings: T-cell numbers and diversity one year post-transplant derived largely from freshly generated T cells. At day 60, the high TCRbeta diversity found in some patients originated from recipient T cells and thymic progenitors that had survived.

This clonotype has ten or more counts. Its antigen is unknown. Preparing the TCRbeta library involved the use of unique molecular identifiers. TCRdb ran MiXCR on the PCR reads and lists one entry per CDR3 protein. The table shows roughly 490,000 distinct CDR3 sequences, with more than 9.5% occurring only once. Germline CDR1 MNHNS, CDR2 SASEGT. The CDR3 is 15 residues long. Trimming left V 6 bases short and J 1 base short, with 16 bases between. Specimen: PBMCs, mostly from graft donor cells, collected 180 days after TCRalphabeta/CD19-depleted stem cell transplant. The chain combines TRBV6-1 with TRBJ2-7; D tentatively fits TRBD1 or TRBD2 (5 bases each). The receptor comes from a female patient aged 2-9 years who had a stem cell transplant for aplastic anemia, so the T cells may come from the graft donor. In DNA form, the CDR3 reads TGTGCCAGCAGCTCTACCCGGGGCCTTTCCTACGAGCAGTACTTC. This encodes CASSSTRGLSYEQYF.